What follows is one TCR beta chain and its context. Its target is unknown. The source of the sample is a study of T cell repertoires in cytomegalovirus infection. On the study more broadly: Researchers turned to recently identified HLA-C-restricted CMV epitopes as well as well-studied HLA-B-restricted ones. Carrying CMV and the relevant HLA type showed in public TCR beta signatures.

Germline CDR1 and CDR2: LGHNT and FRNRAP. The germline V and J ends were trimmed by 7 bases and 4 bases, with 10 bases remaining between them. The CDR3 consists of 12 residues. TCRdb used MiXCR to reprocess the reads, holding one entry per CDR3 protein. Among 55,000 to 85,000 distinct CDR3 sequences listed, roughly 22% were seen once. Study-wide points: Dominant in the ex vivo response were TCR beta clonotypes restricted by HLA-C and specific for CMV. Using cumulative public TCR beta family frequency, the authors identified those who carried CMV together with the relevant HLA.

The starting material was CD8+ T cells from cultured PBMCs, obtained from culture after CMV antigen stimulation. The sequence came from a human donor in good health (CMV status not recorded). Some clones in this sample may be carry-over from other donors' samples. The gene calls are TRBV12-5 and TRBJ1-2, with D unresolved. The DNA of the CDR3 is TGTGCTAGTGCCCCCGGCCTCTATGGCTACACCTTC. Its protein product is CASAPGLYGYTF.